One sample yielded the 5 T cell receptor beta chains listed below, sequenced in a study of T cells after yellow fever vaccination. Each CDR3 protein is one row after TCRdb ran MiXCR on the 5' RACE reads. The profile shows some 320,000 distinct CDR3 sequences, around 4.5% of them singletons. The input for sequencing was PBMCs, taken 15 days after the yellow fever booster vaccination. Receptors originate from a man between 18 and 35 years old who received the YFV17D yellow fever vaccine.

The V call is TRBV18, the J call TRBJ1-1; weak D call: TRBD1 (6 bases). CDR1 and CDR2 from the germline V gene are KGHSH and LQKENI. The V gene lost 4 bases and the J gene lost 4 bases, with 13 bases spanning the gap. CDR3 length equals 14 residues. This CDR3 reads CASSLRTEITEAFF. DNA for the CDR3: TGTGCCAGCTCACTCCGGACAGAGATCACTGAAGCTTTCTTT.

This clonotype was seen repeatedly, ten times or more. The chain is built from TRBV7-2 and TRBJ1-4; the match to TRBD1 covers 7 bases. The length of the CDR3 is 14 residues. V trimming: 5 bases; J trimming: 5 bases; junction bases outside the gene matches: 5. Per germline, CDR1 SGHTA and CDR2 FQGNSA. CDR3 sequence (DNA): TGTGCCAGCAGCCGAGACAGGGACAATGAAAAACTGTTTTTT. As protein: CASSRDRDNEKLFF.

This clonotype has more than one count but fewer than ten. The chain uses TRBV24-1 and TRBJ2-7, with D perhaps given as TRBD1 or TRBD2 (6 bases each). Germline CDR1 reads KGHDR; CDR2 reads SFDVKD. CDR3 size: 14 residues. V was clipped by 6 bases and J by 5 bases, with 16 bases between them. The CDR3: CATSQGGTPDEQYF. In DNA, the CDR3 is TGTGCCACCAGTCAAGGCGGGACACCGGACGAGCAGTACTTC.

This clonotype was observed a few times. The rearrangement links TRBV29-1 to TRBJ2-7; D is perhaps TRBD2 (6 bases). CDR1 is SQVTM, CDR2 ANQGSEA, per germline. The CDR3 loop spans 16 amino acids. Between the trimmed V and J ends, which lost 1 base and 0 bases, there was a span of 16 bases. The CDR3, as DNA: TGCAGCGTTGAAGGAGGCGGGGACCTCAACTCCTACGAGCAGTACTTC. Its protein is CSVEGGGDLNSYEQYF.

The chain recombines TRBV20-1 with TRBJ2-3; 11 bases agree with TRBD2. V trimming: 7 bases; J trimming: 2 bases; junction bases outside the gene matches: 8. This CDR3 contains 15 residues. Germline V gene lookup returns CDR1 DFQATT and CDR2 SNEGSKA (reference sequence). DNA for the CDR3: TGCAGTGTACACCTAGCGGGGGGCCTCACAGATACGCAGTATTTT. It specifies CSVHLAGGLTDTQYF.